The 27 T cell receptor beta chains below come from one sample, sequenced in a study of T cell clonality in common variable immunodeficiency. This table comes from immunoSEQ multiplex PCR, and its TCRdb copy is limited to in-frame clones, with some not included. Listed for the sample are roughly 32,000 clones, none seen a single time. The sample was peripheral blood mononuclear cells. The receptors shown here come from a person between 18 and 75 years old in good health.

This clone showed up many times. This CDR3 reads CASSQWAGGNNEQFF. The DNA read from the CDR3 is TGTGCCAGCAGCCAGTGGGCGGGGGGGAACAATGAG. This chain uses TRBV5-8 with TRBJ2-1; TRBD2 matches 9 bases. The read gets to within 3 residues of the CDR3 end, and the germline J gene fills in the rest. With 4 bases clipped from V and 5 bases from J, the junction kept 7 bases outside the gene matches. The CDR3 has 15 residues. Germline-derived CDR1 and CDR2 are SGHTS and YDEGEE.

There are a few counts of this clone. The read terminates 3 residues before the CDR3 end, so the remaining end is supplied by the germline J gene. The chain has TRBV5-6 and TRBJ2-1, with 8 bases lining up with TRBD1. The CDR3 consists of 15 residues. The J segment lost 5 bases and the V segment lost 4 bases, leaving 8 bases of the junction unmatched. In germline, CDR1 is SGHDT, CDR2 YYEEEE. The CDR3 DNA, read in part, is TGTGCCAGCAGCCCCACAGGGGGTTACAACAATGAG. It codes for CASSPTGGYNNE. The CDR3 as a whole reads CASSPTGGYNNEQFF.

This clone has a count of ten or more. Read data end 3 residues before the CDR3 end; the end is taken from the germline J gene. This rearrangement joins TRBV2 to TRBJ2-1, with D possibly matching TRBD2 (5 bases). Germline CDR1 reads SNHLY; CDR2 reads FYNNEI. The CDR3 has 11 amino acids. Trimming shortened V by 7 bases and J by 9 bases, and 10 bases separated the two germline ends. The CDR3 spells CASTASLEQFF. CDR3 DNA (partial): TGTGCCAGCACTGCTAGCCTTGAG.

This clone was seen repeatedly, ten times or more. Coverage ceases 3 residues before the CDR3 finishes, and the germline J gene fills in the end. This chain connects TRBV7-9 to TRBJ2-3, with D tentatively TRBD2 (5 bases). The germline CDR1 and CDR2 sequences are SEHNR and FQNEAQ (reference sequence). Trimming cost V 7 bases and J 5 bases, with 10 bases left between them. There are 12 residues in the CDR3. The CDR3 DNA, read in part, is TGTGCCAGCACCGCGGGCAAAGATACG. This sequence encodes CASTAGKDT. From start to end, the CDR3 is CASTAGKDTQYF.

This clone was seen at least ten times. The read comes to an end 3 residues before the CDR3 does, leaving the germline J gene to fill in the end. The chain links TRBV5-1 to TRBJ2-1; TRBD2 matches 10 bases. With 4 bases clipped from V and 9 bases from J, the junction kept 10 bases outside the gene matches. The CDR3 spans 15 residues. In germline, CDR1 is SGHRS, CDR2 YFSETQ. Here the CDR3 reads CASSTLAGGRSEQFF. Incomplete CDR3 DNA: TGCGCCAGCAGCACCTTAGCGGGAGGCCGATCTGAG.

This clone was seen ten or more times. The part of the CDR3 DNA that was read is TGTGCCAGCAGTACCGAAGGGGCAGATACG. Its protein is CASSTEGADT. From start to end, the CDR3 is CASSTEGADTQYF. The chain combines TRBV6-4 with TRBJ2-3, with D possibly TRBD1 on 5 matching bases. The missing CDR3 end, 3 residues past where the read stops, is filled in from the germline J gene. This CDR3 comprises 13 residues. Trimming stripped 5 bases from V and 4 bases from J, with 10 bases between. The germline CDR1 and CDR2 sequences are MRHNA and SNTAGT.

This clone was counted at least ten times. The read terminates 3 residues ahead of where the CDR3 ends, so the germline J gene completes it. The chain carries TRBV7-3 and TRBJ1-2, with 9 bases identical to TRBD1. Unmatched junction bases numbered 3, after V lost 3 bases and J lost 7 bases. This CDR3 has 13 amino acids. Germline V gene lookup returns CDR1 SGHTA and CDR2 FQGTGA. CDR3: CASSLDRGAGYTF. CDR3 bases read: TGTGCCAGCAGCTTGGACAGGGGAGCTGGC.

At least ten counts were recorded for this clone. The observed sequence ends 3 residues before the CDR3 terminus, with the missing tail filled in from the germline J gene. This chain uses TRBV28 with TRBJ2-7; 11 bases map to TRBD2. The CDR3 length is 17 residues. Germline values: CDR1 MDHEN, CDR2 SYDVKM. V shed 4 bases, J shed 2 bases, and the junction held 10 bases outside the gene matches. CDR3: CASSSLWGLADTYEQYF. CDR3 bases read: TGTGCCAGCAGTTCTCTATGGGGACTAGCGGACACCTACGAG.

This clone was observed many times. Read data end 3 residues before the CDR3 end; the end is taken from the germline J gene. V and J are TRBV2 and TRBJ2-5; D gene uncertain. The CDR3 consists of 11 residues. The V and J ends lost 8 bases and 4 bases respectively, with 8 bases between them. The germline V gene encodes CDR1 SNHLY and CDR2 FYNNEI. CDR3 amino acids: CASGQAETQYF. The covered CDR3 bases are TGTGCCAGCGGGCAGGCAGAGACC.

This clone was found a few times. The read ends 3 residues before the CDR3 terminus; that terminus is restored from the germline J gene. The V and J genes are TRBV11-1 and TRBJ2-4, with TRBD2 matching over 9 bases. The V gene end was trimmed by 5 bases and the J gene end by 8 bases; junction bases not matched to a gene: 7. In germline, CDR1 is SGHAT, CDR2 FQDESV (reference sequence). This CDR3 region has 14 residues. The CDR3 region is CASSHSGSGDIQYF. The sequenced part of the CDR3 DNA is TGTGCCAGCAGCCATAGCGGGAGTGGGGACATT. Full variable domain (outside the CDR3, taken from reference TRBV11-1 and TRBJ2-4): EAEVAQSPRYKITEKSQAVAFWCDPISGHATLYWYRQILGQGPELLVQFQDESVVDDSQLPKDRFSAERLKGVDSTLKIQPAELGDSAMYLCASSHSGSGDIQYFGAGTRLSVL.

In its sample, this clone was seen a few times. The CDR3 end falls 3 residues outside the read, so it is completed with the germline J gene. The chain couples TRBV18 to TRBJ1-2, with 7 bases identical to TRBD1. This CDR3 is built from 13 residues. In germline, CDR1 is KGHSH, CDR2 LQKENI. This CDR3 reads CASSPGQLYDYTF. CDR3 bases read: TGTGCCAGCTCACCGGGACAGCTCTACGAC.

In the case of this clone: The read falls 3 residues short of the CDR3 end, and the missing part is taken from the germline J gene. The chain joins TRBV7-3 to TRBJ1-2, with 8 bases that match TRBD1. From germline, CDR1 is SGHTA and CDR2 FQGTGA. The CDR3 has 12 residues. This CDR3 reads CASSIGTGLYTF. Incomplete CDR3 DNA: TGTGCCAGCAGCATAGGGACAGGCCTC. Variable domain in full (rest from reference TRBV7-3 and TRBJ1-2): GAGVSQTPSNKVTEKGKYVELRCDPISGHTALYWYRQSLGQGPEFLIYFQGTGAADDSGLPNDRFFAVRPEGSVSTLKIQRTERGDSAVYLCASSIGTGLYTFGSGTRLTVV.

This clone occurred many times. The CDR3 goes on 3 residues after the read ends, and that part is filled in from the germline J gene. The chain recombines TRBV7-2 with TRBJ2-5; weak D call: TRBD1 (6 bases). The V end was cut by 4 bases, the J end by 4 bases, with 10 bases between. The CDR3 contains 13 residues. Germline V gene sequence: CDR1 SGHTA, CDR2 FQGNSA. CDR3 loop: CASSWDMGETQYF. CDR3 DNA, as far as it was read: TGTGCCAGCAGCTGGGACATGGGAGAGACC.

This clone showed up many times. The read ends 3 residues early relative to the CDR3; the germline J gene fills the gap. The chain recombines TRBV7-9 with TRBJ2-5; a weak D match, TRBD2 (5 bases). The V and J ends lost 6 bases and 5 bases respectively, with 13 bases between them. The CDR3 spans 13 residues. Per the germline V gene, CDR1 is SEHNR and CDR2 is FQNEAQ (reference sequence). The CDR3 loop is CASSYPGGETQYF. The part of the CDR3 DNA that was read is TGTGCCAGCAGTTACCCCGGCGGGGAGACC. Together with reference TRBV7-9 and TRBJ2-5, the CDR3 gives the full variable domain: DTGVSQNPRHKITKRGQNVTFRCDPISEHNRLYWYRQTLGQGPEFLTYFQNEAQLEKSRLLSDRFSAERPKGSFSTLEIQRTEQGDSAMYLCASSYPGGETQYFGPGTRLLVL.

This clone was seen repeatedly, ten times or more. The sequenced fragment ends 3 residues before the CDR3 boundary, so the rest is inferred from the germline J gene. At the DNA level, this CDR3 is encoded by other sequences in the same sample as well. The V and J genes are TRBV5-1 and TRBJ1-3, with TRBD1 as a possible D gene (5 bases). The V and J ends lost 4 bases and 0 bases respectively, with 11 bases between them. From germline, CDR1 is SGHRS and CDR2 YFSETQ. The CDR3 is 15 residues long. CDR3 DNA (partial): TGCGCCAGCAGCCGTGACAGATACTCTGGAAACACC. Translated: CASSRDRYSGNT. The full CDR3 reads CASSRDRYSGNTIYF.

This clone was recorded at least ten times. The CDR3 extends 3 residues past the end of the read, so its final part is completed from the germline J gene. The V gene is TRBV20-1, the J gene TRBJ2-4, with 10 bases fitting TRBD1. This CDR3 contains 14 residues. Germline V gives CDR1 DFQATT, CDR2 SNEGSKA (reference sequence). The V and J ends lost 5 bases and 2 bases, in that order; junction bases with no gene match: 3. The covered CDR3 bases are TGCAGTGCTTGGGACAGGGGTCCCAAAAACATT. Protein: CSAWDRGPKNI. The CDR3 in full is CSAWDRGPKNIQYF.

This clone was observed at least ten times. The sequence runs out 3 residues before the end of the CDR3; the remainder is reconstructed from the germline J gene. The V and J genes are TRBV20-1 and TRBJ1-4; tentatively, D is TRBD1 (6 bases). Trimming took off 5 bases at V and 5 bases at J, with 12 bases between the two ends. The germline gives CDR1 DFQATT, CDR2 SNEGSKA (reference sequence). This CDR3 has 13 residues. The CDR3 here is CSAFGQFNEKLFF. CDR3 DNA, as far as it was read: TGCAGTGCTTTCGGACAGTTCAATGAAAAA.

This clone was counted a few times. The read finishes 3 residues shy of the CDR3 end, and the germline J gene is used to complete it. The gene calls are TRBV7-9 and TRBJ2-2; 8 nucleotides agree with TRBD1. The length of the CDR3 is 15 residues. Germline V CDR1 and CDR2: SEHNR, FQNEAQ (reference sequence). Partial CDR3 DNA: TGTGCCAGCAGCTCGCTCAGGGGGCAAGATGAAAAG. Encoded protein: CASSSLRGQDEK. Given in full, the CDR3 is CASSSLRGQDEKLFF.

This clone was recorded at least ten times. Sequencing ends 3 residues short of the CDR3 end; the germline J gene provides the rest. This chain links TRBV20-1 with TRBJ2-7; TRBD1 is a possible D gene (6 bases). In germline, CDR1 is DFQATT, CDR2 SNEGSKA (reference sequence). The CDR3 consists of 13 residues. Trimming cost V 2 bases and J 2 bases, with 10 bases left between them. CDR3 bases read: TGCAGTGCTAGAAGGACAGAGGCCTACGAG. Its protein product is CSARRTEAYE. Given in full, the CDR3 is CSARRTEAYEQYF.

On this clone itself: The CDR3 is cut off 3 residues early in the read; its end comes from the germline J gene. This chain connects TRBV11-2 to TRBJ2-5; 7 positions match TRBD2. V lost 5 bases and J lost 2; bases outside the gene matches: 8. In germline, CDR1 is SGHAT, CDR2 FQNNGV. This CDR3 comprises 15 residues. The CDR3 loop reads CASSLRLAGQETQYF. The part of the CDR3 DNA that was read is TGTGCCAGCAGCCTCCGACTAGCAGGACAAGAGACC.

A note on this clone: The CDR3 is cut off 3 residues early in the read; its end comes from the germline J gene. The V and J genes are TRBV7-3 and TRBJ2-5; D gene unclear. The CDR3 spans 13 residues. Germline values: CDR1 SGHTA, CDR2 FQGTGA. CDR3: CASSFLPTDTQYF. The CDR3 DNA, read in part, is TGTGCCAGCAGCTTTTTGCCCACAGATACC.

This clone was detected a few times. A clone one base away is much larger, so this may be a read error. Read coverage stops 3 residues before the CDR3 terminus; the germline J gene supplies the remainder. Other DNA sequences in this sample translate to the same CDR3. This chain joins TRBV2 and TRBJ1-3; a weak D match, TRBD1 (5 bases). CDR1 and CDR2 (germline): SNHLY, FYNNEI. The CDR3 runs to 15 residues. The covered CDR3 bases are TGTGCCAGCAGTGCGCCAGGGAACCCTGGAAACACA. Its translation: CASSAPGNPGNT. The complete CDR3 reads CASSAPGNPGNTIYF.

Many counts were recorded for this clone. Read coverage stops 3 residues before the CDR3 terminus; the germline J gene supplies the remainder. This chain connects TRBV19 to TRBJ1-1; D is ambiguous. This CDR3 has 12 amino acids. V lost 6 bases to trimming and J lost 6 bases, with 11 bases between them. Per germline, CDR1 LNHDA and CDR2 SQIVND (reference sequence). The CDR3 bases that were read are TGTGCCAGTAGAGCGGGGTATCCTGAA. It is translated as CASRAGYPE. The whole CDR3 protein is CASRAGYPEAFF.

This clone appeared a few times. The CDR3 extends 3 residues past the end of the read, so its final part is completed from the germline J gene. The V call is TRBV10-2, the J call TRBJ1-2; D may be TRBD1 (5 bases). Germline CDR1 WSHSY, CDR2 SAAADI. V lost 3 bases and J 2 bases, leaving 7 bases between the germline ends. The CDR3 contains 13 residues. Partial CDR3 DNA: TGCGCCAGCAGTGACAGGGAGAACTATGGC. It translates to CASSDRENYG. The complete CDR3 reads CASSDRENYGYTF.

In this sample, this clone turned up many times. The read falls 3 residues short of the CDR3 end, and the missing part is taken from the germline J gene. The gene calls are TRBV7-6 and TRBJ1-5; D might be TRBD1 (5 bases). V was trimmed by 1 base and J by 5 bases, leaving 9 bases between them. CDR1 is SGHVS, CDR2 FNYEAQ, per germline. This CDR3 region has 14 residues. CDR3 sequence reads: CASSLGVGDQPQHF. The CDR3 bases that were read are TGTGCCAGCAGCTTAGGAGTAGGGGATCAGCCC.

This clone has ten or more counts. The read ends 3 residues early relative to the CDR3; the germline J gene fills the gap. The rearrangement joins TRBV5-4 to TRBJ2-1, with 7 bases aligning to TRBD2. The V segment lost 0 bases and the J segment 4 bases; nucleotides outside the gene matches: 7. Germline lookup yields CDR1 SGHNT and CDR2 YYREEE (reference sequence). The CDR3 contains 16 residues. This CDR3 reads CASSLARLAEYNEQFF. The DNA read from the CDR3 is TGTGCCAGCAGCTTGGCTCGTCTAGCGGAATACAATGAG.

This clone has a count of ten or more. The missing CDR3 end, 3 residues past where the read stops, is filled in from the germline J gene. J is TRBJ2-5 and V is TRBV20-1, with 11 nucleotides matching TRBD2. J lost 5 bases, V lost 8 bases, and 10 bases had no gene match. Germline V gene sequence: CDR1 DFQATT, CDR2 SNEGSKA (reference sequence). This CDR3 contains 14 residues. This CDR3 is CSSGTSGTGETQYF. The CDR3 bases that were read are TGCAGTAGTGGGACTAGCGGCACGGGGGAGACC.